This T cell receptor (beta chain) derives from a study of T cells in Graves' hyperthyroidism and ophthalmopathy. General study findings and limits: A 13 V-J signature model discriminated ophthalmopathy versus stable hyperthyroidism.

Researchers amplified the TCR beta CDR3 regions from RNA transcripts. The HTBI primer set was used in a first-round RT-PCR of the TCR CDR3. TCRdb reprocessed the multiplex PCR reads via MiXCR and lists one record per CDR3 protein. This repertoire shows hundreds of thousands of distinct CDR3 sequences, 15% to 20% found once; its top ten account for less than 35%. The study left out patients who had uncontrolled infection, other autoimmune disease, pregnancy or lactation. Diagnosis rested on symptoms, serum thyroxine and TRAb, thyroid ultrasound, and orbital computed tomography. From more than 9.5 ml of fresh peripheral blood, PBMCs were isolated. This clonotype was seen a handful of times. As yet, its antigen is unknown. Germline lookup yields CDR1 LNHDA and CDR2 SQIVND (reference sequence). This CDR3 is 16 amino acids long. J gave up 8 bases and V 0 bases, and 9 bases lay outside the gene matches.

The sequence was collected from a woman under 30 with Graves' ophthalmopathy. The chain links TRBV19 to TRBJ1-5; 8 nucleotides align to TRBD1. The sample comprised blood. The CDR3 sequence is CASSIETGVWVEPQHF. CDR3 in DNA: TGTGCCAGTAGTATAGAGACAGGGGTTTGGGTAGAGCCCCAGCATTTT.